This T cell receptor beta chain was observed in a study of blood T cell repertoires in COVID-19. The wider study: There were acute and convalescent COVID-19 samples, and they came from the United States, Italy and Spain. T cells, B-cell-depleted T cells, or PBMCs provided the cDNA or gDNA that served as material.

This clone was picked up a small number of times. The CDR3 sequence is 16 residues long. CDR1 is LNHDA, CDR2 SQIVND, per germline (reference sequence). V was pared by 1 base and J by 6 bases, with 17 bases between. The authors' processing: Nucleated cell counts were estimated from reference gene primer amplification. Method: immunoSEQ multiplex PCR; TCRdb's copy keeps in-frame clones and lacks some. V, J and clone size are those of that table, while D and trimming were read from the DNA. The sample has about 140,000 clones, 80% seen once; the top ten hold approximately 3.5%. The V gene is TRBV19, the J gene TRBJ2-3; D may be TRBD2 (5 bases). Sequenced sample: peripheral blood. The TCR was taken from a man in his 70s who had recovered from COVID-19. CDR3 nucleotides: TGTGCCAGTAGTATAGGTGGAGGAGGCGGGTCTGATACGCAGTATTTT. Protein: CASSIGGGGGSDTQYF.